These 19 T cell receptor beta chains were sequenced from one sample in a study of T-cell reconstitution after alpha-beta-depleted transplantation in children. Preparation of the TCRbeta library involved a method that used unique molecular identifiers. TCRdb re-derived calls from the PCR reads in MiXCR, one entry per CDR3 protein. The sample contains 220,000 or so distinct CDR3 sequences, roughly 8.2% of which appear only once. This sample comprised PBMCs, mostly from graft donor cells, obtained 180 days after TCRalphabeta/CD19-depleted stem cell transplant. The source is a male patient between 5 and 17 years old who had a stem cell transplant for acute lymphoblastic leukemia, so the T cells may come from the graft donor.

The table lists this clonotype with many counts. The rearrangement uses TRBV4-2 and TRBJ2-7; D perhaps matches TRBD2 (5 bases). CDR3 length equals 15 residues. V shed 3 bases and J shed 3 bases, with 15 bases lying between them. Germline-derived CDR1 and CDR2 are LGHNA and YNFKEQ. The CDR3 nucleotides are TGTGCCAGCAGCCAGGACTTAGGACTCATCTACGAGCAGTACTTC. This codes for CASSQDLGLIYEQYF.

There are many counts of this clonotype. The chain is built from TRBV18 and TRBJ2-3, with D perhaps matching TRBD1 (5 bases). Germline V gives CDR1 KGHSH, CDR2 LQKENI. V was clipped by 1 base and J by 2 bases, with 7 bases between them. This CDR3 comprises 14 residues. The CDR3 DNA follows: TGTGCCAGCTCACCACAAGGGGTCACAGATACGCAGTATTTT. Translation: CASSPQGVTDTQYF.

This clonotype was detected ten times or more. The V and J genes are TRBV6-5 and TRBJ1-1, with D unclear. The V gene lost 6 bases and the J gene lost 1 base, with 12 bases spanning the gap. CDR3 length equals 14 residues. The germline gives CDR1 MNHEY, CDR2 SVGAGI. CDR3 nucleotides: TGTGCCAGCAGGCAATTCTTCGGGAACACTGAAGCTTTCTTT. This sequence encodes CASRQFFGNTEAFF.

This clonotype occurred many times. The rearrangement links TRBV7-2 to TRBJ1-6; 10 nucleotides line up with TRBD1. Germline V gene lookup returns CDR1 SGHTA and CDR2 FQGNSA. V shed 2 bases, J shed 12 bases, and the junction held 10 bases outside the gene matches. The CDR3 runs to 16 residues. The CDR3 sequence is CASSLRGRDRGIPLHF. In nucleotides, the CDR3 is TGTGCCAGCAGCTTACGGGGGCGGGACAGGGGCATACCCCTCCACTTT.

This clonotype has at least ten counts. J is TRBJ1-1 and V is TRBV10-3; D may be TRBD1 (5 bases). Trimming took 2 bases from V and 2 from J, leaving 6 bases between them. The CDR3 runs to 13 residues. Per germline, CDR1 ENHRY and CDR2 SYGVKD. CDR3 region: CAISEGANTEAFF. CDR3 nucleotide sequence: TGTGCCATCAGTGAGGGGGCCAACACTGAAGCTTTCTTT.

This clonotype was seen at least ten times. The chain carries TRBV11-2 and TRBJ2-5; D is unclear. The CDR3 runs to 14 residues. Germline V gene lookup returns CDR1 SGHAT and CDR2 FQNNGV. V shed 4 bases and J shed 5 bases, with 14 bases lying between them. Here the CDR3 DNA reads TGTGCCAGCAGCTCGTCCCCAGGATGGGAGACCCAGTACTTC. Encoded protein: CASSSSPGWETQYF.

This clonotype was recorded many times. The chain has TRBV6-5 and TRBJ2-5; D could derive from TRBD1 or TRBD2 (5 bases each). The CDR3 is made up of 16 amino acids. CDR1 and CDR2 (germline): MNHEY, SVGAGI. V lost 0 bases to trimming and J lost 1 base, with 12 bases between them. Written as DNA, the CDR3 is TGTGCCAGCAGTTACTCTTCAACGGGGCTCCAAGAGACCCAGTACTTC. It yields the protein CASSYSSTGLQETQYF.

This clonotype was observed at least ten times. This sequence joins TRBV28 and TRBJ1-1; weak D call: TRBD1 (5 bases). Germline V gene data show CDR1 as MDHEN and CDR2 as SYDVKM. V was pared by 7 bases and J by 1 base, with 13 bases between. The CDR3 length is 14 residues. This CDR3 reads CASTRDSGNTEAFF. The CDR3 nucleotides are TGTGCCAGCACCCGGGACTCAGGGAACACTGAAGCTTTCTTT. The whole variable domain, remainder taken from reference TRBV28 and TRBJ1-1, is DVKVTQSSRYLVKRTGEKVFLECVQDMDHENMFWYRQDPGLGLRLIYFSYDVKMKEKGDIPEGYSVSREKKERFSLILESASTNQTSMYLCASTRDSGNTEAFFGQGTRLTVV.

This clonotype showed up many times. The chain recombines TRBV4-1 with TRBJ2-7, with D possibly TRBD2 on 7 matching bases. Per the germline V gene, CDR1 is MGHRA and CDR2 is YSYEKL. V lost 5 bases and J 0 bases, leaving 17 bases between the germline ends. This CDR3 is 16 amino acids long. The chain's CDR3 is CASSFRGGTSSYEQYF. Here the CDR3 DNA reads TGCGCCAGCAGCTTTAGGGGGGGGACCTCCTCCTACGAGCAGTACTTC.

The chain has TRBV18 and TRBJ2-5; 11 bases map to TRBD2. The V and J ends lost 3 bases and 2 bases, in that order; junction bases with no gene match: 5. The CDR3 has 16 residues. Germline-derived CDR1 and CDR2 are KGHSH and LQKENI. This CDR3 is CASSPLAGGMQETQYF. The DNA for the CDR3 is TGTGCCAGCTCACCCCTAGCGGGGGGCATGCAAGAGACCCAGTACTTC. Full variable domain (missing parts from reference TRBV18 and TRBJ2-5): NAGVMQNPRHLVRRRGQEARLRCSPMKGHSHVYWYRQLPEEGLKFMVYLQKENIIDESGMPKERFSAEFPKEGPSILRIQQVVRGDSAAYFCASSPLAGGMQETQYFGPGTRLLVL.

The CDR3 sequence: CASSPLIVLTF. CDR3 in DNA: TGTGCCAGCAGCCCATTAATTGTCCTGACTTTC. The chain is built from TRBV7-9 and TRBJ2-6; no clear D. Germline V gives CDR1 SEHNR, CDR2 FQNEAQ (reference sequence). V was pared by 5 bases and J by 13 bases, with 9 bases between. The CDR3 totals 11 residues. Complete variable domain (other parts from reference TRBV7-9 and TRBJ2-6): DTGVSQNPRHKITKRGQNVTFRCDPISEHNRLYWYRQTLGQGPEFLTYFQNEAQLEKSRLLSDRFSAERPKGSFSTLEIQRTEQGDSAMYLCASSPLIVLTFGAGSRLTVL.

This clonotype was detected ten times or more. The chain couples TRBV12-3 or TRBV12-4 to TRBJ1-1, with D uncertain. Trimming took 7 bases from V and 2 from J, leaving 14 bases between them. This CDR3 has 14 amino acids. CDR3 in amino acids: CASTPGQPNTEAFF. Written as DNA, the CDR3 is TGTGCCAGCACCCCCGGGCAGCCCAACACTGAAGCTTTCTTT.

At least ten counts were recorded for this clonotype. The DNA of the CDR3 is TGTGCCAGCAGCAGAGGAGGGGTCCGTAATCAGCCCCAGCATTTT. Translated, it gives CASSRGGVRNQPQHF. The V call is TRBV7-9, the J call TRBJ1-5, with TRBD1 as a possible D gene (5 bases). Per the germline V gene, CDR1 is SEHNR and CDR2 is FQNEAQ (reference sequence). The V gene lost 5 bases and the J gene lost 4 bases, with 15 bases spanning the gap. This CDR3 has 15 amino acids. Using reference TRBV7-9 and TRBJ1-5 for the parts outside the CDR3, the full variable domain is DTGVSQNPRHKITKRGQNVTFRCDPISEHNRLYWYRQTLGQGPEFLTYFQNEAQLEKSRLLSDRFSAERPKGSFSTLEIQRTEQGDSAMYLCASSRGGVRNQPQHFGDGTRLSIL.

This clonotype occurred many times. This rearrangement joins TRBV19 to TRBJ2-3; D remains unclear. Trimming pared 9 bases from V and 3 bases from J, leaving 7 bases between. Per germline, CDR1 LNHDA and CDR2 SQIVND (reference sequence). This CDR3 comprises 11 residues. The CDR3 sequence is CASSATDTQYF. The CDR3 DNA reads TGTGCCAGCAGCGCTACAGATACGCAGTATTTT.

This clonotype was seen many times. J is TRBJ2-1 and V is TRBV7-8, with TRBD2 matching over 13 bases. Germline V gene lookup returns CDR1 SGHVS and CDR2 FQNEAQ. V trimming: 5 bases; J trimming: 3 bases; junction bases outside the gene matches: 10. This CDR3 contains 18 residues. CDR3 loop: CASSAAGTSGNIYNEQFF. The CDR3 DNA reads as TGTGCCAGCAGCGCGGCCGGGACTAGCGGGAATATCTACAATGAGCAGTTCTTC.

The V and J genes are TRBV2 and TRBJ1-1; D remains unclear. In germline, CDR1 is SNHLY, CDR2 FYNNEI. Trimming took 6 bases from V and 3 from J, leaving 11 bases between them. The CDR3 has 13 residues. CDR3 coding DNA: TGTGCCAGCAGGCCCCTAAGGGACACTGAAGCTTTCTTT. Translated: CASRPLRDTEAFF.

This clonotype was counted many times. V and J are TRBV12-5 and TRBJ1-2; 7 bases fit TRBD1. Germline CDR1 reads LGHNT; CDR2 reads FRNRAP. The CDR3 loop spans 14 amino acids. V lost 4 bases, J lost 4 bases, and 6 bases stayed unmatched. The CDR3 loop is CASGWGGQIYGYTF. Written as DNA, the CDR3 is TGTGCTAGTGGTTGGGGGGGACAGATCTATGGCTACACCTTC.

Concerning this clonotype itself: Given a much more abundant clone one base away, this may be a read error. The CDR3 DNA reads TGTGTCAGCAGCCAAGATTATCGAGCGGGAGGGCCGGATACGCAGTATTTT. Its protein is CVSSQDYRAGGPDTQYF. The chain combines TRBV4-2 with TRBJ2-3; TRBD2 aligns across 10 bases. From germline, CDR1 is LGHNA and CDR2 YNFKEQ. The CDR3 consists of 17 residues.

CDR3 DNA: TGCGCCAGCAGGTCGACAGGGGGACCCTCCTATTCACCCCTCCACTTT. This encodes CASRSTGGPSYSPLHF. The rearrangement links TRBV5-1 to TRBJ1-6; TRBD1 matches 9 bases. Germline V CDR1 and CDR2: SGHRS, YFSETQ. Trimming at V came to 5 bases and at J to 8 bases, leaving 11 bases not matched to a gene. CDR3 length: 16 residues.